Each of the 27 T cell receptor beta chains below was sequenced from the same sample in a study of T-cell reconstitution after alpha-beta-depleted transplantation in children. Researchers prepared the TCRbeta library using unique molecular identifiers, the study reports. One entry per CDR3 protein results from TCRdb running MiXCR on the PCR reads. The sample records a few hundred thousand distinct CDR3 sequences, about a tenth being singletons. Sequences were derived from PBMCs from the stem cell graft donor, sampled from the stem cell graft. Receptors were obtained from a human donor who donated a stem cell graft to a child with acute lymphoblastic leukemia.

The genes are TRBV5-6 and TRBJ2-3, with D perhaps TRBD1 (6 bases). CDR3 length: 15 residues. Germline loops: CDR1 SGHDT, CDR2 YYEEEE. V lost 3 bases and J lost 2, with 13 bases in between. CDR3 nucleotides: TGTGCCAGCAGCTCTCTGGGGGCCCTCACAGATACGCAGTATTTT. Protein sequence: CASSSLGALTDTQYF.

This clonotype was counted between two and nine times. The chain recombines TRBV7-3 with TRBJ2-1; 8 nucleotides line up with TRBD2. The CDR3 loop spans 16 amino acids. Trimming cost V 5 bases and J 0 bases; bases outside gene matches: 6. Per the germline V gene, CDR1 is SGHTA and CDR2 is FQGTGA. The CDR3 DNA follows: TGTGCCAGCAGCACCATAGCGGGGAGCTCCTACAATGAGCAGTTCTTC. Protein product: CASSTIAGSSYNEQFF.

V usage is TRBV4-2 and J usage is TRBJ2-2, with D perhaps matching TRBD1 or TRBD2 (5 bases each). The V and J ends lost 4 bases and 6 bases respectively, with 9 bases between them. The CDR3 is 13 residues long. In germline, CDR1 is LGHNA, CDR2 YNFKEQ. This CDR3 is CASSPGRSGELFF. The CDR3 DNA sequence: TGTGCCAGCAGCCCGGGGCGCTCCGGGGAGCTGTTTTTT.

The gene calls are TRBV15 and TRBJ2-5; D call uncertain. Germline V gene lookup returns CDR1 LNHNV and CDR2 YYDKDF (reference sequence). The CDR3 spans 12 residues. The ends were cut back, 7 bases at V and 2 bases at J, with 8 bases in the middle. The CDR3 sequence: CATTGLQETQYF. DNA of the CDR3: TGTGCCACCACTGGCCTACAAGAGACCCAGTACTTC. Combining the CDR3 with reference TRBV15 and TRBJ2-5 gives the whole variable domain DAMVIQNPRYQVTQFGKPVTLSCSQTLNHNVMYWYQQKSSQAPKLLFHYYDKDFNNEADTPDNFQSRRPNTSFCFLDIRSPGLGDTAMYLCATTGLQETQYFGPGTRLLVL.

This clonotype turned up a few times. The V and J genes are TRBV7-2 and TRBJ2-1; 10 bases match TRBD2. This CDR3 region has 15 residues. The V segment lost 1 base and the J segment 7 bases; nucleotides outside the gene matches: 4. Germline V gives CDR1 SGHTA, CDR2 FQGNSA. DNA of the CDR3: TGTGCCAGCAGCTTAGGAGAACTAGCGGGGAATGAGCAGTTCTTC. Encoded protein: CASSLGELAGNEQFF.

This clonotype was counted a few times. The rearrangement links TRBV3-1 to TRBJ1-3, with D perhaps matching TRBD1 (6 bases). The CDR3 runs 17 residues. Germline values: CDR1 LGHDT, CDR2 YNNKEL (reference sequence). Between the trimmed V and J ends, which lost 4 bases and 0 bases, there was a span of 16 bases. CDR3 nucleotides: TGTGCCAGCAGCCCCGGGGGGGGCCGAAGCTCTGGAAACACCATATATTTT. It is translated as CASSPGGGRSSGNTIYF.

The sample holds a few counts of this clonotype. V and J are TRBV27 and TRBJ2-2; D is undetermined. The CDR3 extends over 18 amino acids. V was pared by 4 bases and J by 6 bases, with 24 bases between. Germline values: CDR1 MNHEY, CDR2 SMNVEV (reference sequence). The CDR3 reads CASSSSTSARPEAGELFF. DNA of the CDR3: TGTGCCAGCAGTTCGTCAACAAGCGCCCGACCTGAAGCCGGGGAGCTGTTTTTT.

The V call is TRBV4-2, the J call TRBJ2-5; possible D gene TRBD2, 5 bases. V was cut by 0 bases and J by 5 bases, with 13 bases left in between. Germline CDR1 reads LGHNA; CDR2 reads YNFKEQ. CDR3 length: 15 amino acids. CDR3 sequence: CASSQDGTSKETQYF. In nucleotides, the CDR3 is TGTGCCAGCAGCCAAGACGGCACTAGTAAGGAGACCCAGTACTTC.

This CDR3 reads CASSPLGGPNYGYTF. The CDR3, as DNA: TGTGCCAGCAGCCCGCTAGGTGGGCCGAACTATGGCTACACCTTC. This sequence joins TRBV7-9 and TRBJ1-2; D gene uncertain. The germline gives CDR1 SEHNR, CDR2 FQNEAQ (reference sequence). The V gene lost 5 bases and the J gene lost 2 bases, with 15 bases spanning the gap. The CDR3 has 15 amino acids.

This clonotype was counted only a few times. The chain joins TRBV15 to TRBJ2-3, with unresolved D. The CDR3 length is 18 residues. Trimming shortened V by 0 bases and J by 5 bases, and 21 bases separated the two germline ends. Germline V gene lookup returns CDR1 LNHNV and CDR2 YYDKDF (reference sequence). The DNA for the CDR3 is TGTGCCACCAGCAGAGATTCCGAGACGGATCTGGGGTTAGATACGCAGTATTTT. It yields the protein CATSRDSETDLGLDTQYF.

This clonotype came up a few times. V and J are TRBV11-1 and TRBJ2-3; no definite D call. This CDR3 contains 19 residues. Germline V gene lookup returns CDR1 SGHAT and CDR2 FQDESV (reference sequence). Trimming cost V 1 base and J 0 bases, with 20 bases left between them. The CDR3 here is CASSLGTRSLGSSTDTQYF. In DNA, the CDR3 is TGTGCCAGCAGCTTAGGTACCCGCTCGCTCGGGTCCAGCACAGATACGCAGTATTTT.

The chain carries TRBV15 and TRBJ2-7; the D gene is possibly TRBD2 (5 bases). The germline gives CDR1 LNHNV, CDR2 YYDKDF (reference sequence). Between the trimmed V and J ends, which lost 2 bases and 4 bases, there was a span of 6 bases. The CDR3 extends over 12 amino acids. CDR3 nucleotides: TGTGCCACCAGCAGATCGGGATACGAGCAGTACTTC. This translates into CATSRSGYEQYF. Full variable domain (rest looked up from reference TRBV15 and TRBJ2-7): DAMVIQNPRYQVTQFGKPVTLSCSQTLNHNVMYWYQQKSSQAPKLLFHYYDKDFNNEADTPDNFQSRRPNTSFCFLDIRSPGLGDTAMYLCATSRSGYEQYFGPGTRLTVT.

The chain recombines TRBV7-9 with TRBJ2-7; TRBD1 might be the D (5 bases). This CDR3 is 16 amino acids long. Germline CDR1 reads SEHNR; CDR2 reads FQNEAQ (reference sequence). Trimming stripped 2 bases from V and 0 bases from J, with 14 bases between. The CDR3 loop reads CASSLTPTESSYEQYF. Written as DNA, the CDR3 is TGTGCCAGCAGCTTAACCCCGACAGAGAGCTCCTACGAGCAGTACTTC.

This clonotype was seen only a few times. This chain links TRBV5-1 with TRBJ2-3, with 9 nucleotides matching TRBD1. Germline CDR1 reads SGHRS; CDR2 reads YFSETQ. Trimming cost V 0 bases and J 1 base; bases outside gene matches: 3. The length of the CDR3 is 16 residues. The CDR3, as DNA: TGCGCCAGCAGCTTGGGGGGACAGGGTCGCACAGATACGCAGTATTTT. Translation: CASSLGGQGRTDTQYF.

This clonotype was seen ten or more times. V usage is TRBV7-9 and J usage is TRBJ1-1; D may be TRBD1 (6 bases). The CDR3 contains 17 residues. Germline values: CDR1 SEHNR, CDR2 FQNEAQ (reference sequence). V dropped 4 bases and J dropped 0 bases, with 18 bases sitting between them. The CDR3 sequence: CASSSPTRGVMNTEAFF. CDR3 DNA: TGTGCCAGCAGCTCACCAACCAGGGGAGTAATGAACACTGAAGCTTTCTTT.

The sample holds one count of this clonotype. The chain carries TRBV11-2 and TRBJ1-2; 9 bases map to TRBD1. The CDR3 is 16 amino acids. The germline V gene encodes CDR1 SGHAT and CDR2 FQNNGV. V shed 4 bases, J shed 7 bases, and the junction held 13 bases outside the gene matches. CDR3 protein: CASSSLKGTGRSGYTF. CDR3 nucleotide sequence: TGTGCCAGCAGCTCCCTGAAGGGGACAGGGAGGTCTGGCTACACCTTC.

A few counts support this clonotype. This chain links TRBV20-1 with TRBJ2-7; 7 nucleotides agree with TRBD1. Germline lookup yields CDR1 DFQATT and CDR2 SNEGSKA (reference sequence). The CDR3 spans 13 residues. With 4 bases clipped from V and 0 bases from J, the junction kept 3 bases outside the gene matches. CDR3 DNA sequence: TGCAGTGCTACCGGGACAGACTCCTACGAGCAGTACTTC. Amino acids: CSATGTDSYEQYF.

The chain links TRBV27 to TRBJ1-4; possible D gene TRBD1, 5 bases. This CDR3 has 12 residues. CDR1 is MNHEY, CDR2 SMNVEV, per germline (reference sequence). V lost 8 bases to trimming and J lost 10 bases, with 14 bases between them. CDR3 nucleotide sequence: TGTGCCAGCTCTCGTACGAGGGGAAAACTGTTTTTT. Protein sequence: CASSRTRGKLFF.

This clonotype was seen a few times. This sequence joins TRBV28 and TRBJ2-7, with 7 bases aligning to TRBD2. This CDR3 spans 15 amino acids. Losses at the gene ends were 4 bases for V and 4 bases for J; bases not matched to a gene: 10. The germline V gene encodes CDR1 MDHEN and CDR2 SYDVKM. CDR3 coding DNA: TGTGCCAGCAGTTCCTCGGGCGGGAGTATTTACGAGCAGTACTTC. Translating it yields CASSSSGGSIYEQYF.

The genes are TRBV4-1 and TRBJ1-1, with 7 bases matching TRBD1. The CDR3 runs to 15 residues. After removal of 6 bases from V and 5 bases from J, the junction contained 12 bases not matched to a gene. Germline CDR1 MGHRA, CDR2 YSYEKL. The CDR3 spells CASRTPGQRVTEAFF. The CDR3 DNA sequence: TGCGCCAGCAGGACTCCGGGACAGAGGGTAACTGAAGCTTTCTTT.

This clonotype was counted at least ten times. The chain has TRBV20-1 and TRBJ2-7, with 7 nucleotides matching TRBD1. V shed 4 bases, J shed 2 bases, and the junction held 11 bases outside the gene matches. The CDR3 loop spans 15 amino acids. CDR1 and CDR2 (germline): DFQATT, SNEGSKA (reference sequence). CDR3 DNA sequence: TGCAGTGCTAACCTACAGGGGCTATTTCCCTACGAGCAGTACTTC. The encoded protein is CSANLQGLFPYEQYF.

In this sample, this clonotype turned up many times. This sequence joins TRBV20-1 and TRBJ2-1; the D gene is possibly TRBD2 (6 bases). The length of the CDR3 is 13 residues. With 3 bases removed from V and 5 bases from J, the gap between germline ends came to 11 bases. The germline CDR1 and CDR2 sequences are DFQATT and SNEGSKA (reference sequence). The CDR3 region has the DNA TGCAGTGCTAGGGGGGGTGCGGACAATGAGCAGTTCTTC. Residues: CSARGGADNEQFF.

This clonotype was detected only a few times. The gene calls are TRBV20-1 and TRBJ2-7; no clear D gene. V shed 1 base and J shed 3 bases, with 10 bases lying between them. CDR1 is DFQATT, CDR2 SNEGSKA, per germline (reference sequence). The CDR3 length is 13 residues. The CDR3 loop reads CSARGYGLYEQYF. The CDR3 DNA follows: TGCAGTGCTAGAGGGTACGGGCTCTACGAGCAGTACTTC.

Only a few counts were recorded for this clonotype. The chain has TRBV7-9 and TRBJ1-1; perhaps TRBD1 as D (5 bases). The ends were cut back, 5 bases at V and 0 bases at J, with 10 bases in the middle. Germline assignment: CDR1 SEHNR and CDR2 FQNEAQ (reference sequence). The CDR3 loop spans 14 amino acids. CDR3 DNA: TGTGCCAGCAGCCGGGCAGGGATGAACACTGAAGCTTTCTTT. This gives the protein CASSRAGMNTEAFF. Filled out from reference TRBV7-9 and TRBJ1-1, the complete variable domain reads DTGVSQNPRHKITKRGQNVTFRCDPISEHNRLYWYRQTLGQGPEFLTYFQNEAQLEKSRLLSDRFSAERPKGSFSTLEIQRTEQGDSAMYLCASSRAGMNTEAFFGQGTRLTVV.

This clonotype was counted a few times. This chain links TRBV5-1 with TRBJ1-1, with a tentative D call TRBD1 (5 bases). This CDR3 has 16 amino acids. Germline CDR1 and CDR2: SGHRS and YFSETQ. Deletions cut 1 base from V and 0 bases from J, with 13 bases between. The DNA of the CDR3 is TGCGCCAGCAGCTTGAGAACAGGAGAGTTGAACACTGAAGCTTTCTTT. Translated, it gives CASSLRTGELNTEAFF.

This clonotype was recorded a few times. This chain uses TRBV10-3 with TRBJ2-3; 12 bases are shared with TRBD1. The junction had 2 bases not matched to a gene; V was cut back by 0 bases and J by 4 bases. CDR1 is ENHRY, CDR2 SYGVKD, per germline. This CDR3 comprises 16 residues. CDR3: CAISESGTGGADTQYF. The CDR3 coding sequence is TGTGCCATCAGTGAGTCTGGGACAGGGGGCGCAGATACGCAGTATTTT.

The J gene is TRBJ1-1, the V gene TRBV5-6; D is unclear. This CDR3 contains 13 residues. V was shortened by 3 bases and J by 5 bases, with 11 bases between the two germline ends. Germline CDR1 and CDR2: SGHDT and YYEEEE. The CDR3 loop is CASSYAPGTEAFF. The CDR3 DNA reads as TGTGCCAGCAGCTACGCCCCCGGGACTGAAGCTTTCTTT.